The 28 T cell receptor beta chains presented below share a single source sample, sequenced in a study of blood T cell repertoires in COVID-19 (dated by TCRdb to 2019 to 2021). The library was prepared using the immunoSEQ multiplex PCR assay. TCRdb stores this immuneACCESS table with in-frame sequences only. Part of the clones is absent; in the studies checked, under half of the shortfall reflects unresolved V genes, and no reason is known for the rest. A total of hundreds of thousands of clones appear in this sample, approximately 90% of them only once. The ten top clones hold over 8% of the sample. Sample: PBMCs or T cells enriched from blood (not recorded which). The receptors come from a woman in her thirties or forties who had recovered from COVID-19.

The chain links TRBV5-4 to TRBJ2-5, with 7 positions matching TRBD1. Germline lookup yields CDR1 SGHNT and CDR2 YYREEE (reference sequence). V lost 3 bases to trimming and J lost 3 bases; unmatched junction nucleotides: 5. The CDR3 totals 14 residues. The CDR3 bases are TGTGCCAGCAGCTCACAGGGGAGAGAAGAGACCCAGTACTTC. This translates into CASSSQGREETQYF.

The genes are TRBV7-9 and TRBJ2-2, with D perhaps TRBD1 (6 bases). With 5 bases removed from V and 1 base from J, the gap between germline ends came to 17 bases. Germline CDR1 reads SEHNR; CDR2 reads FQNEAQ (reference sequence). The CDR3 has 17 amino acids. CDR3 sequence reads: CASSTSPRTENTGELFF. The CDR3 bases are TGTGCCAGCAGCACCTCCCCGCGGACAGAGAACACCGGGGAGCTGTTTTTT. Using reference TRBV7-9 and TRBJ2-2 for the parts outside the CDR3, the full variable domain is DTGVSQNPRHKITKRGQNVTFRCDPISEHNRLYWYRQTLGQGPEFLTYFQNEAQLEKSRLLSDRFSAERPKGSFSTLEIQRTEQGDSAMYLCASSTSPRTENTGELFFGEGSRLTVL.

The genes are TRBV27 and TRBJ1-2; 12 bases are a match to TRBD1. Germline lookup yields CDR1 MNHEY and CDR2 SMNVEV (reference sequence). The CDR3 is made up of 16 amino acids. V shed 5 bases and J 4 bases; nucleotides not matched to a gene: 8. The CDR3 protein is CASSPWGTGGFYGYTF. As DNA, the CDR3 is TGTGCCAGCAGTCCCTGGGGGACAGGGGGCTTCTATGGCTACACCTTC.

The rearrangement uses TRBV29-1 and TRBJ2-5; D is unresolved. CDR3 size: 13 residues. The ends were cut back, 2 bases at V and 0 bases at J, with 7 bases in the middle. Germline CDR1 and CDR2: SQVTM and ANQGSEA. The CDR3: CSVELLYQETQYF. In nucleotides, the CDR3 is TGCAGCGTTGAACTGTTGTACCAAGAGACCCAGTACTTC.

This chain links TRBV18 with TRBJ1-5, with 9 bases that match TRBD1. This CDR3 is 17 amino acids long. Trimming removed 3 bases from V and 7 bases from J; junction bases left unmatched: 13. CDR1 and CDR2 (germline): KGHSH, LQKENI. This CDR3 reads CASSPPLGQGQGQPQHF. The CDR3, as DNA: TGTGCCAGCTCACCTCCACTGGGACAGGGCCAAGGCCAGCCCCAGCATTTT. The complete variable domain, with remaining parts taken from reference TRBV18 and TRBJ1-5, reads NAGVMQNPRHLVRRRGQEARLRCSPMKGHSHVYWYRQLPEEGLKFMVYLQKENIIDESGMPKERFSAEFPKEGPSILRIQQVVRGDSAAYFCASSPPLGQGQGQPQHFGDGTRLSIL.

V gene TRBV4-1 combines with J gene TRBJ1-2; D call uncertain. The CDR3 sequence is 13 residues long. V was cut by 3 bases and J by 1 base, with 6 bases left in between. The germline CDR1 and CDR2 sequences are MGHRA and YSYEKL. The CDR3 DNA reads TGCGCCAGCAGCCATACAGTTAACTATGGCTACACCTTC. This encodes CASSHTVNYGYTF.

This chain uses TRBV30 with TRBJ2-3, with D perhaps TRBD1 (6 bases). CDR3 length: 13 amino acids. Trimming left V 2 bases short and J 0 bases short, with 6 bases between. Looked up from germline, CDR1 is GTSNPN and CDR2 is SVGIG (reference sequence). The DNA for the CDR3 is TGTGCCTGGAGTACAGGGAGCACAGATACGCAGTATTTT. It codes for CAWSTGSTDTQYF.

The chain couples TRBV7-3 to TRBJ2-2; 9 positions agree with TRBD2. Germline CDR1 and CDR2: SGHTA and FQGTGA. Germline trimming cut 5 bases from V and 5 bases from J; bases unmatched to any gene: 9. The CDR3 is 16 amino acids. CDR3 sequence (DNA): TGTGCCAGCAGCCTACTAGCGGGCCCCGGGACCGGGGAGCTGTTTTTT. It encodes CASSLLAGPGTGELFF.

The CDR3 DNA is TGCGCCAGCAGTGAGTCTAGCGGGCGCACAGATACGCAGTATTTT. This sequence encodes CASSESSGRTDTQYF. The chain recombines TRBV10-1 with TRBJ2-3, with 7 bases that match TRBD2. CDR3 size: 15 residues. Per germline, CDR1 WNHNN and CDR2 SYGVQD (reference sequence). The V gene end was trimmed by 0 bases and the J gene end by 1 base; junction bases not matched to a gene: 1.

The chain employs TRBV7-8 and TRBJ2-1, with 9 positions matching TRBD1. V lost 5 bases, J lost 1 base, and 6 bases stayed unmatched. Germline CDR1 is SGHVS and CDR2 is FQNEAQ. This CDR3 has 16 residues. The CDR3 spells CASSARTGASYNEQFF. The CDR3 DNA is TGTGCCAGCAGCGCACGGACAGGGGCGTCCTACAATGAGCAGTTCTTC.

J is TRBJ1-2 and V is TRBV28; 7 nucleotides agree with TRBD1. Germline V gene lookup returns CDR1 MDHEN and CDR2 SYDVKM. V trimming: 7 bases; J trimming: 7 bases; junction bases outside the gene matches: 9. CDR3 length equals 13 residues. The CDR3 is CASNYRGEGGYTF. DNA for the CDR3: TGTGCCAGCAATTACAGGGGTGAGGGTGGCTACACCTTC.

This clone was seen a few times. The chain uses TRBV27 and TRBJ2-7; 12 bases agree with TRBD2. This CDR3 spans 16 amino acids. The germline V gene has CDR1 MNHEY and CDR2 SMNVEV (reference sequence). J gave up 2 bases and V 4 bases, and 6 bases lay outside the gene matches. CDR3 protein: CASSSLAGGPTYEQYF. CDR3 sequence (DNA): TGTGCCAGCAGTTCGCTAGCGGGAGGGCCCACCTACGAGCAGTACTTC.

The V call is TRBV5-1, the J call TRBJ1-3; D gene uncertain. The germline V gene has CDR1 SGHRS and CDR2 YFSETQ. The CDR3 loop spans 15 amino acids. The V and J ends lost 4 bases and 0 bases respectively, with 11 bases between them. The CDR3 spells CASSPGSGSGNTIYF. The CDR3 DNA follows: TGCGCCAGCAGCCCAGGAAGTGGCTCTGGAAACACCATATATTTT.

The J gene is TRBJ1-1, the V gene TRBV5-1; D gene ambiguous. Trimming pared 2 bases from V and 3 bases from J, leaving 8 bases between. Germline V gene data show CDR1 as SGHRS and CDR2 as YFSETQ. This CDR3 is 13 amino acids long. The CDR3, as DNA: TGCGCCAGCAGCTTAGGAGATGACACTGAAGCTTTCTTT. Its translation: CASSLGDDTEAFF.

This clone has a single count. The genes are TRBV4-1 and TRBJ2-3; 8 bases agree with TRBD2. The germline V gene encodes CDR1 MGHRA and CDR2 YSYEKL. CDR3 size: 17 residues. V lost 3 bases, J lost 0 bases, and 8 bases stayed unmatched. In nucleotides, the CDR3 is TGCGCCAGCAGCCATCCATTGGCTAGCGGGAGCACAGATACGCAGTATTTT. It yields the protein CASSHPLASGSTDTQYF.

The chain uses TRBV3-1 (or the pseudogene TRBV3-2) and TRBJ1-1; D is perhaps TRBD1 (6 bases). V was clipped by 4 bases and J by 1 base, with 22 bases between them. The length of the CDR3 is 18 residues. Germline V gives CDR1 LGHDT, CDR2 YNNKEL (reference sequence). CDR3 loop: CASSRRGGAGGSNTEAFF. For the CDR3, the DNA is TGTGCCAGCAGCCGAAGAGGGGGAGCAGGAGGTTCGAACACTGAAGCTTTCTTT.

The chain has TRBV28 and TRBJ1-2; 7 nucleotides line up with TRBD1. After removal of 4 bases from V and 4 bases from J, the junction contained 12 bases not matched to a gene. The CDR3 runs 16 residues. Germline CDR1 reads MDHEN; CDR2 reads SYDVKM. The CDR3 loop reads CASSYPPSAGGYGYTF. The CDR3 DNA is TGTGCCAGCAGTTACCCACCCTCGGCAGGGGGCTATGGCTACACCTTC.

J is TRBJ2-4 and V is TRBV4-3; 8 bases align to TRBD2. The CDR3 has 17 amino acids. J lost 2 bases, V lost 3 bases, and 9 bases had no gene match. Germline loops: CDR1 LGHNA, CDR2 YSLEER. This CDR3 is CASSHKSGGPTKNIQYF. The CDR3 DNA sequence: TGCGCCAGCAGCCACAAAAGCGGGGGTCCTACCAAAAACATTCAGTACTTC.

The chain couples TRBV5-1 to TRBJ2-2; tentative D call: TRBD2 (7 bases). Trimming cost V 6 bases and J 3 bases, with 15 bases left between them. In germline, CDR1 is SGHRS, CDR2 YFSETQ. This CDR3 is 15 amino acids long. The CDR3 loop is CASTGGGADTGELFF. The CDR3 nucleotides are TGCGCCAGCACCGGAGGGGGGGCGGACACCGGGGAGCTGTTTTTT. The whole variable domain, remainder taken from reference TRBV5-1 and TRBJ2-2, is KAGVTQTPRYLIKTRGQQVTLSCSPISGHRSVSWYQQTPGQGLQFLFEYFSETQRNKGNFPGRFSGRQFSNSRSEMNVSTLELGDSALYLCASTGGGADTGELFFGEGSRLTVL.

The rearrangement uses TRBV29-1 and TRBJ2-1; 8 nucleotides line up with TRBD2. This CDR3 region has 11 residues. Germline assignment: CDR1 SQVTM and CDR2 ANQGSEA. The J segment lost 15 bases and the V segment lost 5 bases, leaving 9 bases of the junction unmatched. CDR3 loop: CSVSWAGGRFF. DNA of the CDR3: TGCAGCGTTTCTTGGGCGGGGGGCCGGTTCTTC.

This chain connects TRBV9 to TRBJ1-1, with TRBD1 matching over 10 bases. V was pared by 3 bases and J by 4 bases, with 3 bases of the junction left unmatched. This CDR3 has 14 amino acids. CDR1 SGDLS and CDR2 YYNGEE come from the germline V gene. The CDR3 here is CASSGRTGGTEAFF. The DNA for the CDR3 is TGTGCCAGCAGCGGAAGGACAGGGGGCACTGAAGCTTTCTTT.

This clone was observed a few times. The J gene is TRBJ1-5, the V gene TRBV19; D gene unclear. Germline CDR1 reads LNHDA; CDR2 reads SQIVND (reference sequence). This CDR3 is built from 13 residues. V dropped 3 bases and J dropped 5 bases, with 8 bases sitting between them. The CDR3 coding sequence is TGTGCCAGTAGTATGGGCAGGTATCAGCCCCAGCATTTT. It encodes CASSMGRYQPQHF.

The rearrangement uses TRBV19 and TRBJ2-2, with D maybe TRBD2 (6 bases). The V gene lost 11 bases and the J gene lost 4 bases, with 14 bases spanning the gap. The CDR3 length is 13 residues. In germline, CDR1 is LNHDA, CDR2 SQIVND (reference sequence). The chain's CDR3 is CASSGEFTGELFF. The CDR3 DNA is TGTGCCTCCTCGGGGGAGTTCACCGGGGAGCTGTTTTTT. Full variable domain (remainder filled in from reference TRBV19 and TRBJ2-2): DGGITQSPKYLFRKEGQNVTLSCEQNLNHDAMYWYRQDPGQGLRLIYYSQIVNDFQKGDIAEGYSVSREKKESFPLTVTSAQKNPTAFYLCASSGEFTGELFFGEGSRLTVL.

The chain links TRBV11-3 to TRBJ1-2, with D unresolved. Trimming pared 4 bases from V and 3 bases from J, leaving 12 bases between. The CDR3 contains 14 residues. Per the germline V gene, CDR1 is SGHNT and CDR2 is YENEEA. CDR3 in amino acids: CASSSPPGDYGYTF. CDR3 DNA: TGTGCCAGCAGCTCCCCCCCAGGCGACTATGGCTACACCTTC.

The rearrangement joins TRBV6-4 to TRBJ1-2; tentative D call: TRBD1 (6 bases). V gave up 4 bases and J gave up 8 bases, with 14 bases separating them. The V gene's germline CDR1 is MRHNA and CDR2 SNTAGT. This CDR3 comprises 13 residues. The CDR3, as DNA: TGTGCCAGCAGTGCCTCGTCAGGGGTCGGCTACACCTTC. Its protein product is CASSASSGVGYTF.

The gene calls are TRBV7-6 and TRBJ2-1; 7 nucleotides agree with TRBD2. V trimming: 4 bases; J trimming: 8 bases; junction bases outside the gene matches: 14. The CDR3 contains 16 residues. Germline assignment: CDR1 SGHVS and CDR2 FNYEAQ. The DNA of the CDR3 is TGTGCCAGCAGCTCCCTAGGAGGCGGGAGCTGGCATGAGCAGTTCTTC. Amino acid sequence: CASSSLGGGSWHEQFF. Filled out from reference TRBV7-6 and TRBJ2-1, the complete variable domain reads GAGVSQSPRYKVTKRGQDVALRCDPISGHVSLYWYRQALGQGPEFLTYFNYEAQQDKSGLPNDRFSAERPEGSISTLTIQRTEQRDSAMYRCASSSLGGGSWHEQFFGPGTRLTVL.

For the CDR3, the DNA is TGTGCCACCAGCAGAGGAGCGAACGGGGATACGCAGTATTTT. It translates to CATSRGANGDTQYF. The chain carries TRBV15 and TRBJ2-3; D gene ambiguous. This CDR3 is 14 amino acids long. The germline CDR1 and CDR2 sequences are LNHNV and YYDKDF (reference sequence). V was clipped by 1 base and J by 6 bases, with 11 bases between them.

This chain connects TRBV3-1 (or the pseudogene TRBV3-2) to TRBJ2-1; TRBD1 aligns across 9 bases. The length of the CDR3 is 14 residues. Trimming removed 4 bases from V and 2 bases from J; junction bases left unmatched: 0. From germline, CDR1 is LGHDT and CDR2 YNNKEL (reference sequence). CDR3 sequence: CASSRQGAYNEQFF. In DNA, the CDR3 is TGTGCCAGCAGCCGACAGGGGGCCTACAATGAGCAGTTCTTC.